This TCR beta chain was recovered during a study of T cells in tumors after PD-1 blockade. Study-level background: Some patients also took daily vismodegib 150 mg during anti-PD-1 treatment. Study observations and caveats: Blood contained roughly two fifths of the tumor's TCR clonotypes.

This table comes from immunoSEQ multiplex PCR, and its TCRdb copy is limited to in-frame clones, with some not included. The sample records about 19,000 clones, 81% being singletons. Comment on this clone: Its antigen is unidentified.

V dropped 4 bases and J dropped 0; count of bases not matched to a gene: 4. The CDR3 runs 14 residues. Germline values: CDR1 SGHRS, CDR2 YFSETQ. This specimen consisted of PBMCs, obtained after anti-PD-1 therapy. The chain uses TRBV5-1 and TRBJ2-7; 7 bases agree with TRBD1. This TCR derives from a human donor with advanced basal cell or squamous cell carcinoma (not recorded which). The CDR3 loop is CASSATGSSYEQYF. The DNA of the CDR3 is TGCGCCAGCAGCGCGACAGGGAGCTCCTACGAGCAGTACTTC.